This passage covers 28 T cell receptor beta chains from one sample sequenced in a study of CD8 T cells in Susac syndrome. Random hexamers served to reverse transcribe roughly 0.45 to 1 ug RNA. In TCRdb, the immunoSEQ multiplex PCR reads were re-called with MiXCR into one record per CDR3 protein. The sample lists 150,000 to 200,000 distinct CDR3 sequences, roughly 92% occurring once. Sequencing used CD4+ T cells from PBMCs. All receptors derive from a human donor in good health.

V is TRBV12-3 or TRBV12-4 and J is TRBJ2-1; D not resolved. V was pared by 6 bases and J by 2 bases, with 17 bases between. This CDR3 is built from 16 residues. The CDR3 coding sequence is TGTGCCAGCAGGGCCAAGCTAGGGCTTACCTACAATGAGCAGTTCTTC. It is translated as CASRAKLGLTYNEQFF.

The CDR3 nucleotides read TGTGCCAGCAGTTTGGGCCAGTGGAGCACTGAAGCTTTCTTT. As protein: CASSLGQWSTEAFF. The chain uses TRBV12-3 or TRBV12-4 and TRBJ1-1; D call uncertain. There are 14 residues in the CDR3. Trimming removed 3 bases from V and 4 bases from J, with 12 bases in between.

The count of this clonotype is one. The V and J genes are TRBV28 and TRBJ1-2, with no clear D. The CDR3 totals 15 residues. Trimming took 6 bases from V and 5 from J, leaving 19 bases between them. Germline V CDR1 and CDR2: MDHEN, SYDVKM. The CDR3 loop is CASRSLVSSSYGYTF. The CDR3 DNA reads TGTGCCAGCAGAAGCCTGGTGTCCTCCTCTTATGGCTACACCTTC.

The chain links TRBV6-6 to TRBJ2-7; 8 bases are a match to TRBD1. Trimming took 6 bases from V and 1 from J; bases not matched to a gene: 5. The CDR3 runs 14 residues. Germline CDR1 reads MNHNY; CDR2 reads SVGAGI (reference sequence). The CDR3 region has the DNA TGTGCCAGCAGCTGGGACAGGAAATCCTACGAGCAGTACTTC. Translated, it gives CASSWDRKSYEQYF.

The chain links TRBV7-8 to TRBJ1-5; D remains ambiguous. Trimming cost V 1 base and J 3 bases, with 4 bases left between them. CDR1 is SGHVS and CDR2 is FQNEAQ in the germline V gene. The CDR3 runs to 13 residues. Written as DNA, the CDR3 is TGTGCCAGCAGCTTAGAATCCAATCAGCCCCAGCATTTT. It codes for CASSLESNQPQHF.

The chain recombines TRBV29-1 with TRBJ2-3; 8 bases agree with TRBD1. From germline, CDR1 is SQVTM and CDR2 ANQGSEA. CDR3 length: 14 amino acids. Losses at the gene ends were 8 bases for V and 3 bases for J; bases not matched to a gene: 10. This CDR3 is CSYVGRGQTDTQYF. CDR3 nucleotides: TGCAGCTATGTGGGCAGGGGGCAAACAGATACGCAGTATTTT.

This sequence joins TRBV12-3 or TRBV12-4 and TRBJ1-3, with D possibly being TRBD1 (5 bases). The length of the CDR3 is 18 residues. Deletions cut 6 bases from V and 2 bases from J, with 23 bases between. The CDR3 DNA reads as TGTGCCAGCAGCAGGGAGGCCATGGCCTTTCGAGCTGGAAACACCATATATTTT. This sequence encodes CASSREAMAFRAGNTIYF.

The rearrangement links TRBV7-9 to TRBJ1-4; a weak D match, TRBD1 (5 bases). This CDR3 has 14 amino acids. Per germline, CDR1 SEHNR and CDR2 FQNEAQ (reference sequence). The V end lost 5 bases, the J end lost 4 bases, and 11 bases lay between the germline ends. DNA of the CDR3: TGTGCCAGCAGCCTAGGGACTGATAATGAAAAACTGTTTTTT. It is translated as CASSLGTDNEKLFF.

V and J are TRBV18 and TRBJ1-1, with no clear D. V was pared by 2 bases and J by 7 bases, with 11 bases between. The CDR3 has 13 amino acids. Germline values: CDR1 KGHSH, CDR2 LQKENI. CDR3 in amino acids: CASSPTRASEAFF. Written as DNA, the CDR3 is TGTGCCAGCTCACCAACTCGGGCGAGTGAAGCTTTCTTT. Together with reference TRBV18 and TRBJ1-1, the CDR3 gives the full variable domain: NAGVMQNPRHLVRRRGQEARLRCSPMKGHSHVYWYRQLPEEGLKFMVYLQKENIIDESGMPKERFSAEFPKEGPSILRIQQVVRGDSAAYFCASSPTRASEAFFGQGTRLTVV.

In DNA form, the CDR3 reads TGTGCCATACAGAGAGGTAATAATGAGCAGTTCTTC. Translated, it gives CAIQRGNNEQFF. V usage is TRBV10-3 and J usage is TRBJ2-1; no clear D gene. Germline V gives CDR1 ENHRY, CDR2 SYGVKD. Trimming left V 9 bases short and J 7 bases short, with 13 bases between. The CDR3 consists of 12 residues.

V gene TRBV7-9 combines with J gene TRBJ1-1; a possible D gene is TRBD1 (5 bases). Germline V gene data show CDR1 as SEHNR and CDR2 as FQNEAQ (reference sequence). V was cut by 5 bases and J by 1 base, with 8 bases left in between. This CDR3 contains 13 residues. The CDR3 spells CASSRTPNTEAFF. Written as DNA, the CDR3 is TGTGCCAGCAGCCGGACACCGAACACTGAAGCTTTCTTT.

This chain links TRBV7-2 with TRBJ1-2, with TRBD1 as a possible D gene (5 bases). Germline V lookup: CDR1 SGHTA, CDR2 FQGNSA. Trimming left V 5 bases short and J 11 bases short, with 24 bases between. The CDR3 has 15 residues. CDR3 sequence: CASSDRTAQGIRYTF. The DNA for the CDR3 is TGTGCCAGCAGCGATAGGACCGCGCAGGGCATTCGGTACACCTTC.

V is TRBV6-6 and J is TRBJ2-5, with TRBD1 identical over 9 bases. CDR3 length: 15 amino acids. CDR1 MNHNY and CDR2 SVGAGI come from the germline V gene (reference sequence). J lost 1 base, V lost 8 bases, and 8 bases had no gene match. The CDR3 bases are TGTGCCAGCCTACTCCGGGACAGGGTCCAAGAGACCCAGTACTTC. It specifies CASLLRDRVQETQYF.

The CDR3 reads CASSRGGFAEAFF. CDR3 sequence (DNA): TGTGCCAGCAGCAGGGGAGGTTTCGCTGAAGCTTTCTTT. V and J are TRBV2 and TRBJ1-1; TRBD1 might be the D (6 bases). CDR3 length equals 13 residues. Looked up from germline, CDR1 is SNHLY and CDR2 is FYNNEI. The V end lost 6 bases, the J end lost 6 bases, and 14 bases lay between the germline ends.

V gene TRBV18 combines with J gene TRBJ1-1; 8 bases are shared with TRBD1. V gave up 6 bases and J gave up 6 bases; unmatched junction bases: 6. Germline values: CDR1 KGHSH, CDR2 LQKENI. This CDR3 is built from 13 residues. The CDR3 here is CASSLDREPEAFF. The CDR3 DNA reads TGTGCCAGCTCCCTGGACAGGGAACCTGAAGCTTTCTTT. Using reference TRBV18 and TRBJ1-1 for the parts outside the CDR3, the full variable domain is NAGVMQNPRHLVRRRGQEARLRCSPMKGHSHVYWYRQLPEEGLKFMVYLQKENIIDESGMPKERFSAEFPKEGPSILRIQQVVRGDSAAYFCASSLDREPEAFFGQGTRLTVV.

In nucleotides, the CDR3 is TGTGCCAGTAGTTACTCCTACAATGAGCAGTTCTTC. This translates into CASSYSYNEQFF. This rearrangement joins TRBV19 to TRBJ2-1, with no clear D. The CDR3 loop spans 12 amino acids. CDR1 is LNHDA, CDR2 SQIVND, per germline (reference sequence). V lost 5 bases to trimming and J lost 0 bases, with 2 bases between them. Based on the CDR3 plus reference TRBV19 and TRBJ2-1, the full variable domain is DGGITQSPKYLFRKEGQNVTLSCEQNLNHDAMYWYRQDPGQGLRLIYYSQIVNDFQKGDIAEGYSVSREKKESFPLTVTSAQKNPTAFYLCASSYSYNEQFFGPGTRLTVL.

The CDR3 sequence is CASSRRRDLNYGYTF. CDR3 bases: TGTGCCAGTAGTAGAAGACGGGACCTCAACTATGGCTACACCTTC. The J gene is TRBJ1-2, the V gene TRBV19; a possible D gene is TRBD1 (5 bases). CDR3 length: 15 amino acids. Germline values: CDR1 LNHDA, CDR2 SQIVND (reference sequence). V lost 4 bases, J lost 2 bases, and 14 bases lay in between.

This chain links TRBV20-1 with TRBJ2-5; possible D gene TRBD1, 7 bases. Deletions cut 0 bases from V and 5 bases from J, with 13 bases between. CDR1 and CDR2 (germline): DFQATT, SNEGSKA (reference sequence). The CDR3 sequence is 14 residues long. In DNA, the CDR3 is TGCAGTGCTAGAGACTTACAGGGGAGGGAGACCCAGTACTTC. Amino acids: CSARDLQGRETQYF.

The chain joins TRBV9 to TRBJ1-2, with D hard to call. V was pared by 4 bases and J by 4 bases, with 11 bases between. Germline CDR1 is SGDLS and CDR2 is YYNGEE. The CDR3 extends over 13 amino acids. The CDR3 is CASSPREGYGYTF. The DNA for the CDR3 is TGTGCCAGCAGCCCCCGAGAAGGCTATGGCTACACCTTC.

The chain carries TRBV7-6 and TRBJ2-5; the D is unclear. The germline V gene has CDR1 SGHVS and CDR2 FNYEAQ. V gave up 1 base and J gave up 5 bases, with 14 bases separating them. The CDR3 runs 15 residues. CDR3: CASSLGAGFRETQYF. CDR3 nucleotide sequence: TGTGCCAGCAGCTTAGGAGCCGGGTTCAGGGAGACCCAGTACTTC.

The chain combines TRBV29-1 with TRBJ2-1; D call uncertain. Trimming stripped 7 bases from V and 5 bases from J, with 12 bases between. Germline-derived CDR1 and CDR2 are SQVTM and ANQGSEA. The CDR3 sequence is 12 residues long. The CDR3 loop reads CSAKGLDNEQFF. CDR3 bases: TGCAGCGCGAAGGGCCTCGACAATGAGCAGTTCTTC.

The chain employs TRBV9 and TRBJ2-2; 7 bases agree with TRBD1. Germline values: CDR1 SGDLS, CDR2 YYNGEE. V shed 2 bases, J shed 2 bases, and the junction held 3 bases outside the gene matches. CDR3 length: 15 amino acids. CDR3 amino acids: CASSVGTANTGELFF. Written as DNA, the CDR3 is TGTGCCAGCAGCGTGGGGACAGCCAACACCGGGGAGCTGTTTTTT.

V usage is TRBV27 and J usage is TRBJ1-3; D not resolved. The CDR3 covers 13 residues. Between the trimmed V and J ends, which lost 6 bases and 0 bases, there was a span of 6 bases. Germline-derived CDR1 and CDR2 are MNHEY and SMNVEV (reference sequence). The CDR3 bases are TGTGCCAGCAGGGACCTCTCTGGAAACACCATATATTTT. Residues: CASRDLSGNTIYF.

The CDR3 spells CSARGVGDEQFF. The DNA of the CDR3 is TGCAGTGCTAGAGGTGTTGGGGATGAGCAGTTCTTC. The rearrangement uses TRBV20-1 and TRBJ2-1, with D unclear. CDR3 size: 12 residues. Germline V gene lookup returns CDR1 DFQATT and CDR2 SNEGSKA (reference sequence). V lost 1 base, J lost 8 bases, and 9 bases lay in between.

V is TRBV10-3 and J is TRBJ2-2; D remains ambiguous. The V and J ends lost 1 base and 3 bases respectively, with 9 bases between them. The germline CDR1 and CDR2 sequences are ENHRY and SYGVKD. This CDR3 has 15 amino acids. DNA for the CDR3: TGTGCCATCAGTGAGTTAGGGAAGGACACCGGGGAGCTGTTTTTT. Amino acids: CAISELGKDTGELFF.

This chain uses TRBV7-2 with TRBJ1-2; the D gene is possibly TRBD1 (5 bases). CDR1 SGHTA and CDR2 FQGNSA come from the germline V gene. The CDR3 contains 15 residues. Trimming removed 0 bases from V and 2 bases from J, with 10 bases in between. CDR3 nucleotide sequence: TGTGCCAGCAGCTTAGCGCTAACAGGAAACTATGGCTACACCTTC. Translating gives CASSLALTGNYGYTF. The full variable domain, completed using reference TRBV7-2 and TRBJ1-2, is GAGVSQSPSNKVTEKGKDVELRCDPISGHTALYWYRQSLGQGLEFLIYFQGNSAPDKSGLPSDRFSAERTGGSVSTLTIQRTQQEDSAVYLCASSLALTGNYGYTFGSGTRLTVV.

The V and J genes are TRBV18 and TRBJ2-7; 10 bases are shared with TRBD1. The V gene's germline CDR1 is KGHSH and CDR2 LQKENI. The CDR3 covers 14 residues. V was clipped by 4 bases and J by 2 bases; unmatched bases: 2. CDR3 in amino acids: CASSLGQGTYEQYF. The CDR3 nucleotides are TGTGCCAGCTCACTGGGACAGGGGACCTACGAGCAGTACTTC.

The chain has TRBV29-1 and TRBJ1-2; D perhaps matches TRBD1 (5 bases). The CDR3 totals 12 residues. The V and J ends lost 7 bases and 4 bases respectively, with 13 bases between them. Per germline, CDR1 SQVTM and CDR2 ANQGSEA. The CDR3 DNA follows: TGCAGCGGCGCGACAGCCTCCTATGGCTACACCTTC. It codes for CSGATASYGYTF.